This T cell receptor (beta chain) was sequenced during a study of CD8+CD57+ T cells in acquired aplastic anemia. About the study: Each DNA sample taken from sorted CD4+ and CD8+ cells came to about 3.2 ug on average.

Study-wide results and limits: Significance was not reached for CD8+ Simpson's diversity between patients and controls. Almost 30 shared CD8+ CDR3s appeared highly expressed within patients' immunodominant clones.

Profiling of TCR beta VDJ combinations and CDR3 sequences used genomic DNA as template. TCRdb used MiXCR to reprocess the reads, holding one entry per CDR3 protein. The sample lists around 150,000 distinct CDR3 sequences; around 75% were seen once. In this sample, this clonotype turned up many times. Its antigen is not identified. Sequenced patients had shown CD8+CD57+ cell expansion by flow cytometry. The CDR3 runs to 14 residues. Germline assignment: CDR1 MNHEY and CDR2 SVGAGI. V lost 2 bases, J lost 6 bases, and 6 bases stayed unmatched. The chain uses TRBV6-5 and TRBJ2-7, with TRBD2 matching over 8 bases. This receptor was obtained from a human donor with aplastic anemia. The sequenced sample was sorted CD4+, CD8+, or CD8+CD57+ T cells (not recorded which) from PBMCs. CDR3 sequence (DNA): TGTGCCAGCAGTTACGACCTGACTAGCGCCGAGCAGTACTTC. As protein: CASSYDLTSAEQYF.